What follows is one T cell receptor (beta chain) and its context. Its matching antigen is unknown. Unmatched junction bases numbered 11, after V lost 4 bases and J lost 1 base. CDR1 MDHEN and CDR2 SYDVKM come from the germline V gene. This CDR3 region has 18 residues. The data were taken from a study of cytomegalovirus exposure and HLA in healthy donors. General study points: Prior analysis indicated that the majority of TCR beta V segments exhibited productivity approximately 87% or approximately 30% of the time.

PCR used 60 Vbeta primers and 13 Jbeta primers. Here immunoSEQ multiplex PCR was the method, and the copy in TCRdb shows in-frame clones only, minus some. The sample yields about 200,000 clones, 75% to 85% seen once. Sample: PBMCs. The receptor was derived from a woman in her forties or fifties in good health and CMV-seropositive. The genes are TRBV28 and TRBJ2-1; TRBD1 aligns across 9 bases. The CDR3 protein is CASSWVAGTGNSYNEQFF. The CDR3 nucleotides read TGTGCCAGCAGTTGGGTGGCTGGGACAGGGAATTCCTACAATGAGCAGTTCTTC.